The text below deals with one T cell receptor beta chain. This clone was detected a few times. No cognate antigen has been identified for it. Per-base quality was not reported, and no clone a single base away is much larger than it. Looking up the germline V gene (reference sequence) yields CDR1 LNHDA and CDR2 SQIVND. The CDR3 runs 17 residues from the cysteine to the phenylalanine. Only CDR3 DNA is held: 51 bases, read in frame from base 1. V drops 0 bases and J drops 4 bases, leaving 13 bases in between. The immunoSEQ Assay, a bias-controlled multiplex PCR, was used to amplify TCRbeta CDR3 regions from genomic DNA. Turning to the authors' computational methods: The number of nucleated cells in each sample was estimated from the amplification of reference gene primers within the assay. To quantify the absolute abundance of each unique TCRbeta CDR3 rearrangement, sequence reads were collapsed and filtered. For each sample, productive Simpson clonality was calculated as the square root of Simpson's diversity index over productive rearrangements. The immuneACCESS repertoire file appears here via TCRdb, limited to in-frame rearrangements. These files lack a portion of the clones; in checked studies, under half of the deficit traces to unresolved V genes, and the cause of the others is not known. V and J calls and clone size follow that table, whereas D and trimming were derived from the DNA. The sample yields approximately 37,000 clones; around 90% were counted once. The biggest ten clones account for roughly 21% of the sample.

This entry belongs to a study of blood T cell repertoires in COVID-19 (TCRdb year 2020). For the wider study: Collaborator samples came from the United States, Italy and Spain and covered acute and convalescent phases of COVID-19. Where available, HLA class I and class II types were obtained from metadata supplied by the sample provider rather than from assay-based typing. The samples were drawn from the first 160 participants of the ongoing ImmuneRACE study and from some 1,300 subjects provided by 6 global collaborators. The material from the prospective study consisted of cDNA or gDNA derived from T cells, B-cell-depleted T cells, or PBMCs. A freely available public database, intended as a resource for researchers studying the immune response to SARS-CoV-2, is where the repertoires were released. The dataset comprised deeply sampled blood TCRbeta repertoires from subjects exposed to, actively infected with, or recovered from COVID-19. A de-identified subject ID, COVID-19 status, age in years and sex were almost always included in the sample metadata.

Overall study outcomes, separate from this receptor: How much clinical and demographic metadata was included differed by source and by participant, and the metadata was provided uncurated.

The collaborating institutions used their own protocols to collect whole blood in K2EDTA tubes. For TCRbeta analysis, collaborator samples were shipped as frozen whole blood, as isolated PBMCs, or as DNA extracted from either sample type. The chain uses TRBV19 and TRBJ2-6; D gene: possibly TRBD2, on 7 matching bases. The specimen was peripheral blood. The source of this sequence is a man aged 50 to 59 with active COVID-19. The CDR3 has the sequence CASSIDPRGAGANVLTF. At the DNA level, the sequence is TGTGCCAGTAGTATAGATCCCCGGGGGGCCGGGGCCAACGTCCTGACTTTC.